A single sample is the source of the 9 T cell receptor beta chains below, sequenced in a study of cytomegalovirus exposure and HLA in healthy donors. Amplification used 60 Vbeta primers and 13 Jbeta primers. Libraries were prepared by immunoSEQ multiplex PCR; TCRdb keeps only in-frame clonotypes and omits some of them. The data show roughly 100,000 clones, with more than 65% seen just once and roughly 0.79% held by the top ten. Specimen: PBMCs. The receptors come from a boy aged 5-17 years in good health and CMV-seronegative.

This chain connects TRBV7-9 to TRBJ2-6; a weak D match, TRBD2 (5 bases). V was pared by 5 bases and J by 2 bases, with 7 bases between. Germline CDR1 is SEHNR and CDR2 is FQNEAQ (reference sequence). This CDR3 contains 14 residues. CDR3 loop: CASSQAAGANVLTF. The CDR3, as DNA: TGTGCCAGCAGCCAAGCGGCTGGGGCCAACGTCCTGACTTTC.

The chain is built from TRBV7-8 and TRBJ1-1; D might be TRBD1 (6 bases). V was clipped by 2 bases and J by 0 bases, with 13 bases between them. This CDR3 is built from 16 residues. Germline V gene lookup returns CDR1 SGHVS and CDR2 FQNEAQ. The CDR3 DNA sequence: TGTGCCAGCAGCTTAAAAATTGGACAGTTGAACACTGAAGCTTTCTTT. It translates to CASSLKIGQLNTEAFF.

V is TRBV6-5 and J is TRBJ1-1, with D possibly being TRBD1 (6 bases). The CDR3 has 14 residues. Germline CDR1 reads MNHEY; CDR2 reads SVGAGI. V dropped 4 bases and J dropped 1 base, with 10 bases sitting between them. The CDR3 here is CASSFQQGNTEAFF. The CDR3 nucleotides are TGTGCCAGCAGTTTCCAACAGGGGAACACTGAAGCTTTCTTT.

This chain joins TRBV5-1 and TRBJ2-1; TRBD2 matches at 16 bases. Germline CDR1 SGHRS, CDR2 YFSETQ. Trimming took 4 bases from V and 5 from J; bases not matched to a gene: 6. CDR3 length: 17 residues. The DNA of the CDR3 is TGCGCCAGCAGCACCGGGACTAGCGGGAGGGCGCACAATGAGCAGTTCTTC. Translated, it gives CASSTGTSGRAHNEQFF.

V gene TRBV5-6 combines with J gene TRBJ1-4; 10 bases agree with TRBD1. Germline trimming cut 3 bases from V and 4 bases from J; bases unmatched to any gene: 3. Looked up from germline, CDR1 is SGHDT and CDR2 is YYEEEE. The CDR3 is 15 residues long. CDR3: CASSSGTGVNEKLFF. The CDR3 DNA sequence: TGTGCCAGCAGCTCGGGGACAGGGGTTAATGAAAAACTGTTTTTT.

The CDR3 protein is CASSLGTSGWDTQYF. In DNA form, the CDR3 reads TGTGCCAGCAGCTTAGGGACTAGCGGTTGGGATACGCAGTATTTT. The rearrangement joins TRBV7-3 to TRBJ2-3, with TRBD2 matching over 11 bases. The CDR3 length is 15 residues. Germline V gene sequence: CDR1 SGHTA, CDR2 FQGTGA. With V trimmed by 2 bases and J by 6 bases, 4 bases remained unmatched.

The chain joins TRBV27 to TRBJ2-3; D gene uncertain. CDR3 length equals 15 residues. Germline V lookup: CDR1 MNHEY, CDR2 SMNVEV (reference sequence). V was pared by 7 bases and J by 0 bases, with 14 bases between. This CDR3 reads CASNRLAVSTDTQYF. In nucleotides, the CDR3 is TGTGCCAGCAACCGTCTGGCGGTTAGCACAGATACGCAGTATTTT.

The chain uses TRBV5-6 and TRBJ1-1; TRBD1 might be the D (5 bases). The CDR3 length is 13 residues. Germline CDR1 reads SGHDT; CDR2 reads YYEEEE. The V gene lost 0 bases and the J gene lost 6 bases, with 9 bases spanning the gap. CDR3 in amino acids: CASSLGGPPEAFF. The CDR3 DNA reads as TGTGCCAGCAGCTTGGGGGGCCCCCCTGAAGCTTTCTTT.

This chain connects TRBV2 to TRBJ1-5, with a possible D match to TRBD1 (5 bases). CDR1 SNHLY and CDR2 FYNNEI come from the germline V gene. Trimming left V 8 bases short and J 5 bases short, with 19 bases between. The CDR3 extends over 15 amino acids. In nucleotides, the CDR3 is TGTGCCAGCCGCACCCGGGGGAATAAGGATCAGCCCCAGCATTTT. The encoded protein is CASRTRGNKDQPQHF.